Listed below are T cell receptor beta chains from one sample, sequenced in a study of cytomegalovirus exposure and HLA in healthy donors. The method was immunoSEQ multiplex PCR; TCRdb's version includes in-frame clones alone and lacks a portion of them. In the table there are about 76,000 clones, around 70% of which are singletons. Sample: PBMCs. These receptors all come from a woman in her thirties or forties in good health and CMV-seropositive. Each CDR3 is given with its conserved first and last residue. D genes are given only for firm matches. Size values are once, few and many counts, or a class for expanded clones, and some rows have none.

clone_size j_call cdr3_length v_call d_call cdr3_nt cdr3_aa
. TRBJ1-2 14 TRBV6-5 . TGTGCCAGCAGTTATCACAGAATCTACTATGGCTACACCTTC CASSYHRIYYGYTF
. TRBJ1-3 14 TRBV15 . TGTGCCACCAGCGTCGGGACACCTGGAAACACCATATATTTT CATSVGTPGNTIYF
. TRBJ1-3 17 TRBV2 TRBD1 TGTGCCAGCAGCCGATTGGGAAGGGGGCCCTCTGGAAACACCATATATTTT CASSRLGRGPSGNTIYF
. TRBJ1-1 16 TRBV7-2 TRBD1 TGTGCCAGCAGCTTAGCCGCGTCAGGGGGTCAGGGTGAAGCTTTCTTT CASSLAASGGQGEAFF
. TRBJ1-5 15 TRBV5-1 TRBD1 TGCGCCAGCAGCTTGGCCCCCAGGGGGCTTCAGCCCCAGCATTTT CASSLAPRGLQPQHF
. TRBJ1-1 14 TRBV2 . TGTGCCAGCCGATACGGAGGGTACGACACTGAAGCTTTCTTT CASRYGGYDTEAFF
few TRBJ2-3 19 TRBV19 TRBD2 TGTGCCAGTAGTAGCCCATTCGAGACTAGCGAGACAATCACAGATACGCAGTATTTT CASSSPFETSETITDTQYF
many TRBJ2-7 15 TRBV4-1 . TGCGCCAGCAGCTCTCGAGCAGGCACCAACCGCGAGCAGTACTTC CASSSRAGTNREQYF
. TRBJ2-7 14 TRBV14 . TGTGCCAGCAGCCAAGGGGGCGGTTCTCTCGAGCAGTACTTC CASSQGGGSLEQYF
. TRBJ2-5 15 TRBV7-6 TRBD2 TGTGCCAGCAGCTACAGCGGGAGATACCAAGAGACCCAGTACTTC CASSYSGRYQETQYF
. TRBJ2-7 14 TRBV6-6 . TGTGCCAGCAGTTACTCGCCAGGGCCCTACGAGCAGTACTTC CASSYSPGPYEQYF
once TRBJ2-1 16 TRBV4-1 TRBD2 TGCGCCAGCAGCCCCGGGAGCGGGAGGACCTACAATGAGCAGTTCTTC CASSPGSGRTYNEQFF
many TRBJ2-1 16 TRBV2 . TGTGCCAGCAGTGAATTAGGGACTCGTCAGGGTCGTGAGCAGTTCTTC CASSELGTRQGREQFF
. TRBJ1-1 11 TRBV6-6 . TGTGCCAGCATATTTTACACTGAAGCTTTCTTT CASIFYTEAFF
. TRBJ1-1 13 TRBV19 . TGTGCCAGTAGTACAACTCGGAACACTGAAGCTTTCTTT CASSTTRNTEAFF
. TRBJ1-4 14 TRBV27 . TGTGCCAGCAGCTCCGCGGGGGTAGGGGAAAAACTGTTTTTT CASSSAGVGEKLFF
. TRBJ2-2 14 TRBV19 . TGTGCCAGTGGGTTCGGGGGGAACACCGGGGAGCTGTTTTTT CASGFGGNTGELFF
. TRBJ2-3 14 TRBV7-9 TRBD1 TGTGCCAGCAGCCCAGGACAGGGTCAAGATACGCAGTATTTT CASSPGQGQDTQYF
. TRBJ2-1 15 TRBV9 TRBD2 TGTGCCAGCAGCTCGAGCGGGAGTTCCTACAATGAGCAGTTCTTC CASSSSGSSYNEQFF
. TRBJ1-5 15 TRBV29-1 TRBD1 TGCAGCGTTATTCTAGCCAGGGGGAAAAATCAGCCCCAGCATTTT CSVILARGKNQPQHF
. TRBJ2-7 14 TRBV19 . TGTGCCAGTAGTCTCGTGGGCAGGAATTACGAGCAGTACTTC CASSLVGRNYEQYF
. TRBJ1-1 12 TRBV12-5 . TGTGCTAGTGGTTTGGAGGTCGGGGAAGCTTTCTTT CASGLEVGEAFF
. TRBJ1-4 13 TRBV6-5 . TGTGCCAGCAGTTACGATGCGAGGGAAAAACTGTTTTTT CASSYDAREKLFF
. TRBJ1-3 15 TRBV14 TRBD1 TGTGCCAGAGGGGGACAGGAATTAGCTGGAAACACCATATATTTT CARGGQELAGNTIYF
once TRBJ1-5 11 TRBV30 . TGTGCCTGGAATGGGGCTCAGCCCCAGCATTTT CAWNGAQPQHF
. TRBJ1-1 14 TRBV19 . TGTGCCAGTAAGCGGAGAGAAGAGGTCGCTGAAGCTTTCTTT CASKRREEVAEAFF
once TRBJ1-5 15 TRBV10-3 TRBD1 TGTGGCATCAGTGAGGGGGGGACAGTAGATCAGCCCCAGCATTTT CGISEGGTVDQPQHF
. TRBJ1-2 14 TRBV7-8 TRBD1 TGTGCCAGCAGCTCTGGACAGGGCGACTATGGCTACACCTTC CASSSGQGDYGYTF
once TRBJ2-3 15 TRBV10-1 TRBD1 TGCGCCAGCAGGGGGGGACAGGGAAGCACAGATACGCAGTATTTT CASRGGQGSTDTQYF
. TRBJ2-7 13 TRBV7-2 . TGTGCCAGCAGCTTTGGGGGCGCGGACGAGCAGTACTTC CASSFGGADEQYF
. TRBJ2-5 15 TRBV18 TRBD1 TGTGCCAGCTCACCACTAGGGGGCCGACAAGAGACCCAGTACTTC CASSPLGGRQETQYF
. TRBJ1-2 15 TRBV7-3 TRBD1 TGTGCCAGCAGCTTAACGTCACAGGGGTCGGAGGGCTACACCTTC CASSLTSQGSEGYTF
. TRBJ2-2 15 TRBV27 . TGTGCCAGCAGTATCAGGGGTTTGAACACCGGGGAGCTGTTTTTT CASSIRGLNTGELFF
. TRBJ2-2 18 TRBV21-1 . TGTGCCAGCAGCAAAGATGAAGGTGAGAAATCGGGCACCGGGGAGCTGTTTTTT CASSKDEGEKSGTGELFF
. TRBJ1-5 14 TRBV19 . TGTGCCAAATGGGGGGGGATCGTACGGCAGCCCCAGCATTTT CAKWGGIVRQPQHF
. TRBJ2-7 14 TRBV11-2 . TGTGCCAGCAGCTCTCTCGAGGGCCACCACGAGCAGTACTTC CASSSLEGHHEQYF
. TRBJ1-5 13 TRBV18 . TGTGCCAGCTCGCCGGGGACTGATCAGCCCCAGCATTTT CASSPGTDQPQHF
few TRBJ2-7 14 TRBV5-8 TRBD1 TGTGCCAGCAGCCCGGAGGGACAGGTAAAAAGACAGTACTTC CASSPEGQVKRQYF
. TRBJ2-2 16 TRBV27 TRBD2 TGTGCCAGCAGTTTGGGCGGGGGGGCCAACACCGGGGAGCTGTTTTTT CASSLGGGANTGELFF
. TRBJ2-1 13 TRBV5-1 . TGCGCCAGCAGCTTGGAGCAGGGCAATGAGCAGTTCTTC CASSLEQGNEQFF
few TRBJ2-7 14 TRBV27 . TGTGCCAGCAGGGTTCTCGGGAGTAGCTACGAGCAGTACTTC CASRVLGSSYEQYF
few TRBJ1-1 13 TRBV5-4 . TGTGCCAGCAGCTCCTTGAGGGAGGCTGAAGCTTTCTTT CASSSLREAEAFF
once TRBJ2-1 16 TRBV2 TRBD2 TGTGCCAGCAGTGAGAGATGGGGAGTAGCGGGAGGAGGGCAGTTCTTC CASSERWGVAGGGQFF
. TRBJ1-2 12 TRBV6-5 TRBD1 TGTGCCGCCCGGACAGGGGGGTATGGCTACACCTTC CAARTGGYGYTF